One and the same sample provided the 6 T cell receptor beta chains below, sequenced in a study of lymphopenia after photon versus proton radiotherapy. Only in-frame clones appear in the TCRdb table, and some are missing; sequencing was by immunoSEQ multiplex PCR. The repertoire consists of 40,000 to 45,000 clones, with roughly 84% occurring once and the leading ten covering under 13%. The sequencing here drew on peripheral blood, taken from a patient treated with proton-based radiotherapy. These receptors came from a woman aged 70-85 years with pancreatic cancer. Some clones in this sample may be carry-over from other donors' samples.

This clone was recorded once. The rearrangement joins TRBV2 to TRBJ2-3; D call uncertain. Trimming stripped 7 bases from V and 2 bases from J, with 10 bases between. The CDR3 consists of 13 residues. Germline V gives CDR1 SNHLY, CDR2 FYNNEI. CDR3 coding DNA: TGTGCCAGCAACGTCTACCACACAGATACGCAGTATTTT. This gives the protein CASNVYHTDTQYF.

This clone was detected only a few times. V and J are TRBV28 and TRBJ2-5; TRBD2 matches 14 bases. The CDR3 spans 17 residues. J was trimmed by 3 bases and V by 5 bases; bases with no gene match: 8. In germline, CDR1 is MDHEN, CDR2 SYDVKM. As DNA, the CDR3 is TGTGCCAGCAGTCCTCTGGGGGGACTAGCGGGAGAAGAGACCCAGTACTTC. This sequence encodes CASSPLGGLAGEETQYF.

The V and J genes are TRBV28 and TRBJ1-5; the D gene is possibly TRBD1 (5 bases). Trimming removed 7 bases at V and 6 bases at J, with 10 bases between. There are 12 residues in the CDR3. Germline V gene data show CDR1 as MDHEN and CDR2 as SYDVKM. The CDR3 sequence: CASTSGGQPQHF. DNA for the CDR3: TGTGCCAGCACAAGTGGGGGTCAGCCCCAGCATTTT.

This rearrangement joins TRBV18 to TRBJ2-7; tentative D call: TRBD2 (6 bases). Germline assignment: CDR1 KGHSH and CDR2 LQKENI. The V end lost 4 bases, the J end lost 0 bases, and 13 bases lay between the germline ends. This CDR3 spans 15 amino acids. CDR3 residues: CASSRRAGSSYEQYF. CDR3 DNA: TGTGCCAGCTCACGACGGGCGGGATCCTCCTACGAGCAGTACTTC.

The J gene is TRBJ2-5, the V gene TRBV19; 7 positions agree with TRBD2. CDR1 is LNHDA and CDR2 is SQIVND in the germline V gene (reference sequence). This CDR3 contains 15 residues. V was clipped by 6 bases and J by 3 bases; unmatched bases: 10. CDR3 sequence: CASSPDWGGEETQYF. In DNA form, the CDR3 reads TGTGCCAGTAGCCCAGATTGGGGAGGGGAAGAGACCCAGTACTTC.

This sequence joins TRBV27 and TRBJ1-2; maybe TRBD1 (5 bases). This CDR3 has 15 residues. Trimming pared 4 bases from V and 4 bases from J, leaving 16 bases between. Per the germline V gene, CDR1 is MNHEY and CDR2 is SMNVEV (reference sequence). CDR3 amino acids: CASSWGRASVYGYTF. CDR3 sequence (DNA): TGTGCCAGCAGTTGGGGCAGAGCTTCAGTCTATGGCTACACCTTC.